This T cell receptor beta chain was sequenced for a study of graft-versus-host responses after intestinal transplantation. Study-wide points: Early post-transplant HvG declines tracked with peak circulating GvH clone levels.

Profiling relied on immunoSEQ multiplex PCR, and the TCRdb table lists in-frame clones only, not all of them. Among around 18,000 clones listed, roughly 82% were seen once. Tissue from the graft was processed to free its intraepithelial and lamina propria lymphocytes. This clone was counted a few times. Its antigen is currently unknown. Germline values: CDR1 GTSNPN, CDR2 SVGIG (reference sequence). Deletions cut 4 bases from V and 0 bases from J, with 10 bases between. This CDR3 is 13 amino acids long. The receptor's source is a human patient who received an intestinal transplant, so some T cells may come from the graft donor. The chain combines TRBV30 with TRBJ2-7; tentative D call: TRBD2 (6 bases). Sample: ileum tissue, taken 17 days after transplant. The CDR3 nucleotides are TGTGCCTGGAACGCGGGGCGCTCCTACGAGCAGTACTTC. As protein: CAWNAGRSYEQYF.